Sequencing of this T cell receptor beta chain was carried out in a study of T cells in Graves' hyperthyroidism and ophthalmopathy. About the research overall: The blood sample was taken at first diagnosis, before treatment began. Regarding the study as a whole: Appearing also in blood were most of the thyroid clonotypes expanded above 0.001. Progression to ophthalmopathy was predicted a median of roughly 6.8 months early.

The CDR3 length is 14 residues. V was trimmed by 0 bases and J by 1 base, leaving 8 bases between them. CDR1 SGDLS and CDR2 YYNGEE come from the germline V gene. This clonotype was detected ten times or more. The antigen is unknown. Amplified TCR beta CDR3 regions came from RNA transcripts. The HTBI set primed first-round TCR CDR3 RT-PCR. TCRdb reprocessed the multiplex PCR reads with MiXCR, giving one entry per CDR3 protein. This table has 50,000 to 55,000 distinct CDR3 sequences, around half appearing once. The chain links TRBV9 to TRBJ2-7; D is ambiguous. The sequenced sample consisted of blood. The sequence was collected from a woman aged 45-60 years with Graves' ophthalmopathy. The CDR3 sequence: CASSVAERSYEQYF. DNA of the CDR3: TGTGCCAGCAGCGTAGCCGAAAGATCCTACGAGCAGTACTTC.